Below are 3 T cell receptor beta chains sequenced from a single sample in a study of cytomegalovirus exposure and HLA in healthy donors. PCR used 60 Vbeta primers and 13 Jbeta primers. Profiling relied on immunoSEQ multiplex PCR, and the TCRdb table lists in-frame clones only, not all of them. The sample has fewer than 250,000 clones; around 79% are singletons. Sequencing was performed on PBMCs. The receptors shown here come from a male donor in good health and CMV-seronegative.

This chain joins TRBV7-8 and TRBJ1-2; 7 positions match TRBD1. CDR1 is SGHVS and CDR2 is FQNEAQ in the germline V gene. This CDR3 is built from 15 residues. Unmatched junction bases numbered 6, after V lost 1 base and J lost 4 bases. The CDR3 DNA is TGTGCCAGCAGCTTAGGACAGGGATCGATCTATGGCTACACCTTC. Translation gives CASSLGQGSIYGYTF.

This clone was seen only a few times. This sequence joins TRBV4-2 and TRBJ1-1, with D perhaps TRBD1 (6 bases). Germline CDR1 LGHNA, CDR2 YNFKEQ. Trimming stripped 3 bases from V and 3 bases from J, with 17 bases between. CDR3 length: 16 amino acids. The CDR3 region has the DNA TGTGCCAGCAGCCACGGGGGGGGGCCTAGGGACACTGAAGCTTTCTTT. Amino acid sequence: CASSHGGGPRDTEAFF.

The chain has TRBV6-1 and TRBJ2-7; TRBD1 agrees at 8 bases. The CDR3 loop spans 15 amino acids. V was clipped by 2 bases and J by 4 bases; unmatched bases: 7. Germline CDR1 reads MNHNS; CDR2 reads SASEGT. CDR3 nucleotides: TGTGCCAGCAGTGAATTGACAGGGGTCGGGTACGAGCAGTACTTC. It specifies CASSELTGVGYEQYF.